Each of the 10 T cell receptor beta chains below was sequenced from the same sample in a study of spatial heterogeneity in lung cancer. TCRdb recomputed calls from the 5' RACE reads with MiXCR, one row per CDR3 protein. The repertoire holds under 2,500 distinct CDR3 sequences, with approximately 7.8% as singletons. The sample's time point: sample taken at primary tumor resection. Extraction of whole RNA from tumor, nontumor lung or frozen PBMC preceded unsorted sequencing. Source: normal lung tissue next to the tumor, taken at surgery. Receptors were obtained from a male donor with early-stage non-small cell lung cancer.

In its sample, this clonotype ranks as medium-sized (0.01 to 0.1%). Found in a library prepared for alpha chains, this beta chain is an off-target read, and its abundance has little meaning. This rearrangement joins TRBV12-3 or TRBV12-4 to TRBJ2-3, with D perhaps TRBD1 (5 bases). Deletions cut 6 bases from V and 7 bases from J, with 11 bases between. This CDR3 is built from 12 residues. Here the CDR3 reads CASSQGSNTQYF. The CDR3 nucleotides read TGTGCCAGCAGCCAGGGCTCGAATACGCAGTATTTT.

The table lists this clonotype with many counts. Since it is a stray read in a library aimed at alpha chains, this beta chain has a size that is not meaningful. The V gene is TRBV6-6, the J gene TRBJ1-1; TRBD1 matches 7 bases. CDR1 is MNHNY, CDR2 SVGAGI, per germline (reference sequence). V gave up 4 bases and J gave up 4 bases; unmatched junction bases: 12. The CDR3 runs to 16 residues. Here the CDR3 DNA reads TGTGCCAGCAGTTTTAGGACAGGCCGGAAGAGCACTGAAGCTTTCTTT. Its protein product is CASSFRTGRKSTEAFF.

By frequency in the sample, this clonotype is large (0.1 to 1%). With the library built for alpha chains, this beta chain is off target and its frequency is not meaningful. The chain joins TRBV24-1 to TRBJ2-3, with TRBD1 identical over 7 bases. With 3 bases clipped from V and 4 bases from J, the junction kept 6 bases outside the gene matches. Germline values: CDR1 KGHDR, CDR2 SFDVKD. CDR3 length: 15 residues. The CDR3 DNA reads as TGTGCCACCAGTGATCCCGGACAGGCCGCAGATACGCAGTATTTT. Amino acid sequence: CATSDPGQAADTQYF.

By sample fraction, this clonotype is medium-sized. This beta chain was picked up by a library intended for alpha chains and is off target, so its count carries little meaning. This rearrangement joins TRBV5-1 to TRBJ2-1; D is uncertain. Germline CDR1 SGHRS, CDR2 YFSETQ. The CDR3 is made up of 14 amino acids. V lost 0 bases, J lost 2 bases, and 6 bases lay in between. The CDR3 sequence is CASSLDSTYNEQFF. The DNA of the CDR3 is TGCGCCAGCAGCTTGGATTCGACCTACAATGAGCAGTTCTTC.

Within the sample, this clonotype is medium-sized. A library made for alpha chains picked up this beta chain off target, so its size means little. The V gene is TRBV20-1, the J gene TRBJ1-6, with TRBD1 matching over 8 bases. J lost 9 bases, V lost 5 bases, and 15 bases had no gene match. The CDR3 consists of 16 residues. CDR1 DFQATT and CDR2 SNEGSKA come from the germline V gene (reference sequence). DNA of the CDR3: TGCAGTGCTGGAAGTCCCAGGACAGGGCGTATTTCACCCCTCCACTTT. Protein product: CSAGSPRTGRISPLHF.

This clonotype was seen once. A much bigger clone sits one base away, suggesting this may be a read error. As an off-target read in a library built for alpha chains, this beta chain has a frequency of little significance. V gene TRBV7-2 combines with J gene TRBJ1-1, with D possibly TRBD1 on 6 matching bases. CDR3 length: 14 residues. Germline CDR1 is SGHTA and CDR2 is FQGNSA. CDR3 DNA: TGTGTCAGCAGCGTGAGTCAGGGGTTCACTGAAGCTTTCTTT. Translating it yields CVSSVSQGFTEAFF.

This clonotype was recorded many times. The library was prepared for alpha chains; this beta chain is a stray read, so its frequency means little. CDR3 in DNA: TGCGCCAGCAGCGCGGGACTGGGGAACGACGAGCAGTACTTC. It specifies CASSAGLGNDEQYF. V gene TRBV5-1 combines with J gene TRBJ2-7; a weak D match, TRBD2 (6 bases). Trimming took off 4 bases at V and 5 bases at J, with 16 bases between the two ends. Germline-derived CDR1 and CDR2 are SGHRS and YFSETQ. The CDR3 extends over 14 amino acids.

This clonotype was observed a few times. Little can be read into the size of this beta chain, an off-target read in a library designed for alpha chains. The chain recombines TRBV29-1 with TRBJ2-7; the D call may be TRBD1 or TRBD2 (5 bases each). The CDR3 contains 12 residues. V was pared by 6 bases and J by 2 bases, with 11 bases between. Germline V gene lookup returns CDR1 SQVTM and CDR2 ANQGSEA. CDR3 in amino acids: CSVGTGTYEQYF. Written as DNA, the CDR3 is TGCAGCGTCGGGACGGGGACCTACGAGCAGTACTTC.

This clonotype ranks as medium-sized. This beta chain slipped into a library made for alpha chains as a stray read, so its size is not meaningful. This CDR3 reads CASREHFSGSSYNEQFF. The CDR3 DNA is TGCGCCAGCAGAGAGCACTTTAGCGGGAGTTCCTACAATGAGCAGTTCTTC. This chain uses TRBV10-2 with TRBJ2-1; 9 nucleotides line up with TRBD2. V lost 6 bases, J lost 1 base, and 10 bases stayed unmatched. In germline, CDR1 is WSHSY, CDR2 SAAADI. CDR3 size: 17 residues.

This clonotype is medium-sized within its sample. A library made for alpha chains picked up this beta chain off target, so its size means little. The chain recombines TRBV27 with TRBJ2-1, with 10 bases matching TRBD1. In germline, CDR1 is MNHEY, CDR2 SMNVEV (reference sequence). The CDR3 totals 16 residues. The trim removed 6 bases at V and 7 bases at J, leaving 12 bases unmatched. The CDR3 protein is CASSQAGTGVMNEQFF. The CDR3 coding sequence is TGTGCCAGCAGCCAGGCCGGGACAGGGGTTATGAATGAGCAGTTCTTC.